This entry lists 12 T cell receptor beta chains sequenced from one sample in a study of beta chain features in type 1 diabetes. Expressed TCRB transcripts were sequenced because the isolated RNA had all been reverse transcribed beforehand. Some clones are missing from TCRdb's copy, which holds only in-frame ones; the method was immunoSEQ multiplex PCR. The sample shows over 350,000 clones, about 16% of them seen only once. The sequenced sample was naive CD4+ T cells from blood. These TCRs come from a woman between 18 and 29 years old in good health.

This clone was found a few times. Here the CDR3 DNA reads TGTGCCAGCAGCGTAGAAGGACTAGCGGGATCCCACTATAGCACAGATACGCAGTATTTT. It encodes CASSVEGLAGSHYSTDTQYF. V gene TRBV9 combines with J gene TRBJ2-3; 12 bases agree with TRBD2. Per the germline V gene, CDR1 is SGDLS and CDR2 is YYNGEE. With 0 bases clipped from V and 0 bases from J, the junction kept 11 bases outside the gene matches. This CDR3 is 20 amino acids long.

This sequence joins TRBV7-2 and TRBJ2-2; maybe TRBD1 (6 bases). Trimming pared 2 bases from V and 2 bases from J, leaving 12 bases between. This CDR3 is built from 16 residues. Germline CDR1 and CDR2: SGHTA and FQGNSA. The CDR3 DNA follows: TGTGCCAGCAGCTTACGCAGGGGTGTAAACACCGGGGAGCTGTTTTTT. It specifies CASSLRRGVNTGELFF.

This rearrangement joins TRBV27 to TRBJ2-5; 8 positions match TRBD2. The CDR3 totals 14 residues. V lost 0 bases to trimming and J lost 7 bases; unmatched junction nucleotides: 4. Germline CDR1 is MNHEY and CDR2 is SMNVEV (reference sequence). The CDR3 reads CASSLSREVGTQYF. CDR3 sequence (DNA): TGTGCCAGCAGTTTATCGCGGGAGGTGGGGACCCAGTACTTC.

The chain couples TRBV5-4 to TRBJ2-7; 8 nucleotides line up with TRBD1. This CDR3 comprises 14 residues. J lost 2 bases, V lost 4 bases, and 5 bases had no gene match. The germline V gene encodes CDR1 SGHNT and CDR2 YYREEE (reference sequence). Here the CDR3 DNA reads TGTGCCAGCAGCCCGGGACAGGCACCCTACGAGCAGTACTTC. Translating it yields CASSPGQAPYEQYF.

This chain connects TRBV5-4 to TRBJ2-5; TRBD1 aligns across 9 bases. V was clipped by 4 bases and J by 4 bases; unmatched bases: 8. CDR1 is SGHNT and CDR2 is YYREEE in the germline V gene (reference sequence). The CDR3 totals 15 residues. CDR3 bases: TGTGCCAGCAGCGGAACAGGGGGCGGCGGAGAGACCCAGTACTTC. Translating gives CASSGTGGGGETQYF.

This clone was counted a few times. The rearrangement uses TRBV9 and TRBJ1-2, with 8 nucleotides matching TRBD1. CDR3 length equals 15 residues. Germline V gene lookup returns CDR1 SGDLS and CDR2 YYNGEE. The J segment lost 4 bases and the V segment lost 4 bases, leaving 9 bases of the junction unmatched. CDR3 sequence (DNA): TGTGCCAGCAGCCCCCGGACAGGGTTAAGCTATGGCTACACCTTC. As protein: CASSPRTGLSYGYTF.

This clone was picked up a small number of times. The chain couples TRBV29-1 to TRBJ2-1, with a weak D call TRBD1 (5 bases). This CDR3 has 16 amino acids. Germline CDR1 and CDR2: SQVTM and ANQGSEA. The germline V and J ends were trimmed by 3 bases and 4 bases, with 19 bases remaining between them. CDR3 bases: TGCAGCGTTGATGGTTTTGGGGCCTTGCGTTACAATGAGCAGTTCTTC. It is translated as CSVDGFGALRYNEQFF.

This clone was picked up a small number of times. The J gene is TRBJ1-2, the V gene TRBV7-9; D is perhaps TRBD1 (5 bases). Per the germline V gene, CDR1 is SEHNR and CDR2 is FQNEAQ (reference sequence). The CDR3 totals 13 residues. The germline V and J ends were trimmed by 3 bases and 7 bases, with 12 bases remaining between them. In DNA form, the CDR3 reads TGTGCCAGCAGCTTGTCAGGGAAGGGTGGCTACACCTTC. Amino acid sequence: CASSLSGKGGYTF.

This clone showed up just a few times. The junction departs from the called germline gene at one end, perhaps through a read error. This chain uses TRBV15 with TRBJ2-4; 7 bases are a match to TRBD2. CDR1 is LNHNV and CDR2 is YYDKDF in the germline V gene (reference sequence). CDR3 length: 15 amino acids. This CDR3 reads CATSRDDQAGRDRNF. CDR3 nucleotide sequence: TGTGCCACCAGCAGAGATGACCAGGCGGGGAGGGATCGAAACTTC.

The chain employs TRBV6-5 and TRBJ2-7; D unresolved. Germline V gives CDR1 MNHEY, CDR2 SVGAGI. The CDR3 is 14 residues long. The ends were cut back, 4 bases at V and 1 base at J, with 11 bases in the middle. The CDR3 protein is CASSSQVQSYEQYF. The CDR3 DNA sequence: TGTGCCAGCAGTTCCCAGGTTCAGTCCTACGAGCAGTACTTC.

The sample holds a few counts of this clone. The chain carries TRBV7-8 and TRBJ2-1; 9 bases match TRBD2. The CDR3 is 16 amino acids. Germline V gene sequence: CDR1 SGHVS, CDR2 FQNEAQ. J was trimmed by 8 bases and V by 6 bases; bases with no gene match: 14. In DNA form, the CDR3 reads TGTGCCAGCAGTTCTAGCGGGGTCGGCCTTAGGTATGAGCAGTTCTTC. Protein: CASSSSGVGLRYEQFF.

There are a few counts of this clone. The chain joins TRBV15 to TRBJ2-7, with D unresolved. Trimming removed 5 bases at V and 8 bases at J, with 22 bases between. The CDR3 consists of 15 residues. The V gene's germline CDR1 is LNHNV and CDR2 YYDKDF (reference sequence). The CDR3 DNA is TGTGCCACCAGCCCGCCGCTCCAGGTTGGGCGCAAGCAGTACTTC. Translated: CATSPPLQVGRKQYF. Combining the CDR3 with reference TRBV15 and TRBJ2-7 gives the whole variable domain DAMVIQNPRYQVTQFGKPVTLSCSQTLNHNVMYWYQQKSSQAPKLLFHYYDKDFNNEADTPDNFQSRRPNTSFCFLDIRSPGLGDTAMYLCATSPPLQVGRKQYFGPGTRLTVT.